This entry concerns a single T cell receptor beta chain. This clonotype was counted at least ten times. The antigen it binds to is not known. Within one base of it there is no much larger clone, and no base qualities were kept. The record originates from a study of human T cells and chemical hapten exposure (dated by TCRdb to about 2021). As for the study more broadly: For sensitization, 2% DPC in acetone was applied to a 2 cm by 2 cm area of upper inner arm skin. Libraries were combined into a pool for sequencing, and differences in TCR yield between samples came mainly from small differences in library volumes within the pool. Blood for TCR sequencing was provided by twenty-nine alopecia patients at one to four time points (pre-sensitization, 2, 6 and 24 weeks). Weekly therapeutic DPC doses were additionally applied to the scalp of patients throughout the approximately 23-week study period. The patient cohort, mostly female, included alopecia areata with under or over 50% scalp involvement, alopecia totalis and alopecia universalis. In alopecia patients, the study followed how the peripheral blood TCR repertoire changed in vivo over primary and secondary sensitization to diphenylcyclopropenone (DPC), a hapten. Blood was sampled from patients pre-sensitization (week 0) and at 2, 6 and about 24 weeks after DPC sensitization. Patch testing was performed on the upper back with Finn chambers containing 0.01% DPC, and the patch tests were scored after 6 days according to International Contact Dermatitis Research Group standards. Overall study outcomes, separate from this receptor: Repeated subsampling changed both the strength of the expansion versus patch-test correlation and the threshold at which the correlation became significant. DPC sensitization did not change the number of TCRs with a frequency above 1 in 1000, and there was no evidence of changes in global repertoire structure. Because all patients had alopecia, a presumed autoimmune disease, the immune response of the patients might differ from that of healthy individuals. Significantly more large CDR3 similarity clusters were formed by expanded TCRs than by pre-sensitization or healthy control sets, consistent with antigen-driven responses. Patch test score was positively correlated with the number of PT1 expanded TCRs, with significance at thresholds 8, 16 and 32 but not at 4.

The time point label corresponds to: pre-sensitization, week 0. The sample's treatment or condition label, decoded: therapeutic diphenylcyclopropenone sensitization with weekly scalp DPC. At each patch-test visit, blood was drawn before the patch test was applied. Eligible patients were aged 18 to 70, diagnosed with alopecia, deemed suitable for DPC therapy, and excluded if pregnant. Unfractionated whole blood was collected in Tempus Blood RNA tubes, and total RNA was extracted from that blood. The cysteine opens and the phenylalanine closes a CDR3 of 15 amino acids. The kept DNA is CDR3 alone, 45 bases in frame from the first base. Here V drops 4 bases and J drops 6 bases, and the junction holds 6 bases not matched to any gene. CDR1 LGHNA and CDR2 YSLEER are derived from the germline V gene. The library was obtained by RACE. These reads were obtained on a NextSeq 500. During library preparation, unique molecular identifiers were attached to individual cDNA molecules so that TCRs could be counted in a quantitative, reproducible way. Each blood RNA sample was used to sequence both TCR alpha and TCR beta chains. In the original analysis: Samples had a median of approximately 93,000 TCRs, with a range from about 23,224 to 700,000. The Decombinator software suite was used to annotate the V, J and CDR3 of the TCR reads. Every sample was subsampled to the same number of TCRs (28,000) for the PS versus PT1 abundance plots. Expanded TCRs were defined as absent before sensitization and observed at least eight times at the 2-week time point. TCRdb's own reprocessing of the public reads used fastp at Q25 and MiXCR and kept productive beta chains. Rows with a matching CDR3 protein are joined into one entry that keeps the most common DNA and genes. These V and J calls originate from TCRdb's pipeline instead of the authors' own analysis. Across this sample there are about 74,000 distinct CDR3 sequences, with about 14% seen only once. Of the sample, 4.6% is held by the ten largest clones.

The sequence is built from TRBV4-3 and TRBJ2-2; 9 nucleotides in the junction match TRBD2. Sequencing was performed on whole blood, taken in connection with sensitization to the hapten diphenylcyclopropenone (DPC). This receptor was identified in a woman aged 45-65 years with alopecia areata. Some clones in this sample may be carry-over from other donors' samples. The nucleotide sequence is TGCGCCAGCAGCCGGGCGCTAGCGGGATCCGGGGAGCTGTTTTTT. This is translated as CASSRALAGSGELFF.